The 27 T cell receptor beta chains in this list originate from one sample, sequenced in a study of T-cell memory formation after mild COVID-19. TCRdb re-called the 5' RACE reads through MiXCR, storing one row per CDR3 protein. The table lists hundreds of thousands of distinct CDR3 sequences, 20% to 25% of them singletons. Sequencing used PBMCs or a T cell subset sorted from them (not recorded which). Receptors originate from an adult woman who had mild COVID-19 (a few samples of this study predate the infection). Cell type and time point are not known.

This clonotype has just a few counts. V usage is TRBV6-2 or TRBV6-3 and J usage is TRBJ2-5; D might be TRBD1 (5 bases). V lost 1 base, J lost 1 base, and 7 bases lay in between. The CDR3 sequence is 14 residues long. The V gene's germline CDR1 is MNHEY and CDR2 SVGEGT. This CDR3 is CASSYYRSQETQYF. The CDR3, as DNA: TGTGCCAGCAGTTACTACAGGAGCCAAGAGACCCAGTACTTC.

The DNA of the CDR3 is TGTGCCACCAGCAGAGCCTTGTCCGGGCTAGCGGTCGAGACCTACAATGAGCAGTTCTTC. Its translation: CATSRALSGLAVETYNEQFF. The V and J genes are TRBV15 and TRBJ2-1, with 7 nucleotides matching TRBD2. There are 20 residues in the CDR3. Germline V gene lookup returns CDR1 LNHNV and CDR2 YYDKDF (reference sequence). Germline trimming cut 1 base from V and 2 bases from J; bases unmatched to any gene: 17.

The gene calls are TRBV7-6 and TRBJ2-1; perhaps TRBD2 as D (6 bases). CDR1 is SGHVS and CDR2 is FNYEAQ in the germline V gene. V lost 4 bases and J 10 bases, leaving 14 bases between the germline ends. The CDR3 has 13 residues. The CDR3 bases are TGTGCCAGCAGCTCGACCCCCGCGGGGGAGCAGTTCTTC. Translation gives CASSSTPAGEQFF. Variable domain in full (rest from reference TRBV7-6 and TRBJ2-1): GAGVSQSPRYKVTKRGQDVALRCDPISGHVSLYWYRQALGQGPEFLTYFNYEAQQDKSGLPNDRFSAERPEGSISTLTIQRTEQRDSAMYRCASSSTPAGEQFFGPGTRLTVL.

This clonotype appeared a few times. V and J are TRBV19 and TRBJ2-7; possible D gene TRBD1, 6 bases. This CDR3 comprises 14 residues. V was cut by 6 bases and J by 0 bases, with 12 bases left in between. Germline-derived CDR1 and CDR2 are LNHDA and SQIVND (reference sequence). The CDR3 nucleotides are TGTGCCAGTAGGAGGACAGTGAGCTCCTACGAGCAGTACTTC. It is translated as CASRRTVSSYEQYF.

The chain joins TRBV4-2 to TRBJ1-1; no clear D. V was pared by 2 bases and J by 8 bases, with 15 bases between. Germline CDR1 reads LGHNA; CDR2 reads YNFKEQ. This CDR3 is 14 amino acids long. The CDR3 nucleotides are TGTGCCAGCAGCCAACGCCACCTAGAGAGGGAAGCTTTCTTT. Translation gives CASSQRHLEREAFF.

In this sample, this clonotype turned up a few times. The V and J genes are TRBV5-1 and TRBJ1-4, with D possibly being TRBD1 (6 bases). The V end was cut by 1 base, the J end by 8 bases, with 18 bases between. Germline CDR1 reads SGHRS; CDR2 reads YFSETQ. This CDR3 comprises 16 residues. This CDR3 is CASSLPAGAPAEKLFF. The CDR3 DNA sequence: TGCGCCAGCAGCTTGCCCGCAGGGGCGCCCGCGGAAAAACTGTTTTTT.

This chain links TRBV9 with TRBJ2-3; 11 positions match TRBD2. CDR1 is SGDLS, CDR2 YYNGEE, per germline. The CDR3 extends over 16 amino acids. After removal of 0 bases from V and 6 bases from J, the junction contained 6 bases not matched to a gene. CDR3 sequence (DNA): TGTGCCAGCAGCGTAGACGGGCTAGCGGGGGGTGATACGCAGTATTTT. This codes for CASSVDGLAGGDTQYF.

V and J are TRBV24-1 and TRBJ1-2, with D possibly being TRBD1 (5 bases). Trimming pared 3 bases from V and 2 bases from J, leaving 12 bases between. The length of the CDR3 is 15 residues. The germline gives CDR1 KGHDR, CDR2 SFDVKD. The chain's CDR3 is CATSDRDAWNYGYTF. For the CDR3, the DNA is TGTGCCACCAGTGATCGGGACGCTTGGAACTATGGCTACACCTTC.

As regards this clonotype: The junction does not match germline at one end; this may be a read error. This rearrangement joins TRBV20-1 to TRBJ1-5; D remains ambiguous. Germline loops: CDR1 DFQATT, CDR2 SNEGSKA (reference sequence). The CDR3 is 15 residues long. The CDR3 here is CSASYRSHSNKPQHF. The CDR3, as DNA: TGCAGTGCTAGTTACAGAAGCCATAGCAATAAGCCCCAGCATTTT.

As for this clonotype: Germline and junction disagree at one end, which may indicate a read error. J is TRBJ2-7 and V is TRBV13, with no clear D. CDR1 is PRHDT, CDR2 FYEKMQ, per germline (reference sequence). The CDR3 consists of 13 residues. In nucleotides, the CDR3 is TGTGCCAGCAGCTTAGGCCTCTCCTCCGAGCAGTACTTC. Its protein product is CASSLGLSSEQYF.

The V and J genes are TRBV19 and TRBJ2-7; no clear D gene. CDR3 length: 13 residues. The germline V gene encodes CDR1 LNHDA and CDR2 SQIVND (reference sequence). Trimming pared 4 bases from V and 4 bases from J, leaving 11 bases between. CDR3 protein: CASSTQDEYEQYF. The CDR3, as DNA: TGTGCCAGTAGTACTCAAGATGAGTACGAGCAGTACTTC.

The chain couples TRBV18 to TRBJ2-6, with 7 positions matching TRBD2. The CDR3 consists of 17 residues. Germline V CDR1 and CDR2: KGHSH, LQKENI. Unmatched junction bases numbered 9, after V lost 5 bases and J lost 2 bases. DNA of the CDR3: TGTGCCAGCTCAAGGGAGGGTGCCTTCACTGGGGCCAACGTCCTGACTTTC. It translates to CASSREGAFTGANVLTF.

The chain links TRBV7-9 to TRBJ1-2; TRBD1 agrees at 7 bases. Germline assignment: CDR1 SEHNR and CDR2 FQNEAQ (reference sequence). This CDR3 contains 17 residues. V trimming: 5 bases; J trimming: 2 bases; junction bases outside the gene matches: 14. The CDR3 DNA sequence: TGTGCCAGCAGCCGCACGCATCCGGGACAGAGAAACTATGGCTACACCTTC. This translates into CASSRTHPGQRNYGYTF.

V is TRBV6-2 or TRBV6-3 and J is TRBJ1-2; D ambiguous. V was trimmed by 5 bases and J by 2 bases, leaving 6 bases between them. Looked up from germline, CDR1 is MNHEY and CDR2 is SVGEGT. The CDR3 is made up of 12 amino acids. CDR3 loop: CASSRPNYGYTF. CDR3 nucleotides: TGTGCCAGCAGTCGACCGAACTATGGCTACACCTTC.

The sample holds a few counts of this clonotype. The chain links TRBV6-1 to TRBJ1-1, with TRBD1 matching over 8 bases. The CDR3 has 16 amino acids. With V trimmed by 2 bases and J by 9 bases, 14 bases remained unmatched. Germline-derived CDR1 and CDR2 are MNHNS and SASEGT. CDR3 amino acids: CASSEPGGLYERQAFF. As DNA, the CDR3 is TGTGCCAGCAGTGAACCAGGGGGCCTCTATGAGCGGCAAGCTTTCTTT.

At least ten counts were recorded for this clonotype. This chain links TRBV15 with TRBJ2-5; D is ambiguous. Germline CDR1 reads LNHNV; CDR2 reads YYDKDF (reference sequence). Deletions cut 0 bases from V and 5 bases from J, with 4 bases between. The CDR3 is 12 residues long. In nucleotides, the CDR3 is TGTGCCACCAGCAGAGATGCGGAGACCCAGTACTTC. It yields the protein CATSRDAETQYF. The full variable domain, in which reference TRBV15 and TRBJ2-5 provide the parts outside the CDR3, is DAMVIQNPRYQVTQFGKPVTLSCSQTLNHNVMYWYQQKSSQAPKLLFHYYDKDFNNEADTPDNFQSRRPNTSFCFLDIRSPGLGDTAMYLCATSRDAETQYFGPGTRLLVL.

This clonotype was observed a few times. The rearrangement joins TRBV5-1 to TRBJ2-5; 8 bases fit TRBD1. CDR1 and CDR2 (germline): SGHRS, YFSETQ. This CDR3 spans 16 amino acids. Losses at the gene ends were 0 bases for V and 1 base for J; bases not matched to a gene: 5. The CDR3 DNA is TGCGCCAGCAGCTTGGGCCAGGGGGCAATCCAAGAGACCCAGTACTTC. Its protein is CASSLGQGAIQETQYF.

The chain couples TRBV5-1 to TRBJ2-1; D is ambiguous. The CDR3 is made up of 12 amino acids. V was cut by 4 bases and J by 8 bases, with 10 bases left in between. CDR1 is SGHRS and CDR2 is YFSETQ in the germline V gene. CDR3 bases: TGCGCCAGCAGCGAACTCGTTCATGAGCAGTTCTTC. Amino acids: CASSELVHEQFF.

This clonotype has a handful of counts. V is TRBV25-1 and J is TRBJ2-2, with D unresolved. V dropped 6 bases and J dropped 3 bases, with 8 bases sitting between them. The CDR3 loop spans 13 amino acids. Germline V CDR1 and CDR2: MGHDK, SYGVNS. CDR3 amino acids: CASREAHTGELFF. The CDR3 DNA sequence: TGTGCCAGCAGGGAAGCGCACACCGGGGAGCTGTTTTTT.

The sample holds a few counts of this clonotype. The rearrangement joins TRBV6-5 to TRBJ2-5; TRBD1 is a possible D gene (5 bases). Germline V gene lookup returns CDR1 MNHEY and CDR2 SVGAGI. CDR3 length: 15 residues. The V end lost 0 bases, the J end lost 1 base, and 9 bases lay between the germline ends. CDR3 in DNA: TGTGCCAGCAGTTACTCGGGCAGGGTCCAAGAGACCCAGTACTTC. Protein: CASSYSGRVQETQYF.

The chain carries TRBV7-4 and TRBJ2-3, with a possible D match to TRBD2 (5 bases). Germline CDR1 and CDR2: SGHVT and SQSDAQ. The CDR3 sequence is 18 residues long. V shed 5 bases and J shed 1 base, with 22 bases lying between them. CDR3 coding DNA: TGTGCCAGCAGCAACACCAGCAAGGGCGGGCTCGGCACAGATACGCAGTATTTT. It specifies CASSNTSKGGLGTDTQYF.

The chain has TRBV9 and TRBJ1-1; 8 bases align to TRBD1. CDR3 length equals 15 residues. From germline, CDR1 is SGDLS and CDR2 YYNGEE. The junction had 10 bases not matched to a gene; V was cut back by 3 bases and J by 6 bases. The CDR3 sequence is CASSGQAGGSAEAFF. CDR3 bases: TGTGCCAGCAGCGGCCAGGCAGGGGGCTCGGCTGAAGCTTTCTTT.

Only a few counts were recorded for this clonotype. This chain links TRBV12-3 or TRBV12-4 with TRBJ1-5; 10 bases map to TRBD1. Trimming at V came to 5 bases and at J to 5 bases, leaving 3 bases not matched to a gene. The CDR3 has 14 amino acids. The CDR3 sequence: CASSTGTGDQPQHF. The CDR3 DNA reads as TGTGCCAGCAGTACCGGGACAGGGGATCAGCCCCAGCATTTT.

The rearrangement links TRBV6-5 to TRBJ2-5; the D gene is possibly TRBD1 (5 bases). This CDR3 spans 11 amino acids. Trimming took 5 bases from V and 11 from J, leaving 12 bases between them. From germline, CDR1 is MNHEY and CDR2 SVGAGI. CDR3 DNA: TGTGCCAGCAGTGGGGCAGCGAAACAGTACTTC. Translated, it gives CASSGAAKQYF.

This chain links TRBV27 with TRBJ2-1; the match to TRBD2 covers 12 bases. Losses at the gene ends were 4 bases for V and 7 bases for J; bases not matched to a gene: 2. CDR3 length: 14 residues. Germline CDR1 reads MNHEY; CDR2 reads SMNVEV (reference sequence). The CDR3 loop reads CASSSLAGGNEQFF. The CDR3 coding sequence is TGTGCCAGCAGTTCCCTAGCGGGAGGGAATGAGCAGTTCTTC.

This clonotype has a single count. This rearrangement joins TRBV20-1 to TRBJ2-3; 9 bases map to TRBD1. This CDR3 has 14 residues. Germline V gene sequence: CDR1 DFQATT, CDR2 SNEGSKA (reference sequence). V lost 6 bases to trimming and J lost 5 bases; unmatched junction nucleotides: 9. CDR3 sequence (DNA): TGCAGTGCCCCCCGGGACAGGGCGAGAGATACGCAGTATTTT. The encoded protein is CSAPRDRARDTQYF.

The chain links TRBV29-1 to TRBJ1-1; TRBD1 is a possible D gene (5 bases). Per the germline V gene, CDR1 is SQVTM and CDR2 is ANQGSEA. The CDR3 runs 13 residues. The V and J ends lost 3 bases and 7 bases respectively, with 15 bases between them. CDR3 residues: CSVEWDGTGEAFF. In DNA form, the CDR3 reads TGCAGCGTTGAGTGGGACGGGACCGGTGAAGCTTTCTTT. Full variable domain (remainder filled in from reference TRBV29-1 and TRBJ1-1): SAVISQKPSRDICQRGTSLTIQCQVDSQVTMMFWYRQQPGQSLTLIATANQGSEATYESGFVIDKFPISRPNLTFSTLTVSNMSPEDSSIYLCSVEWDGTGEAFFGQGTRLTVV.